Following are 7 T cell receptor beta chains from one sample sequenced in a study of human T cells and chemical hapten exposure. TCRdb redid the calling of the RACE reads with MiXCR, one entry per CDR3 protein. Counted here are a few hundred thousand distinct CDR3 sequences, about 4.8% occurring once; the ten biggest clones make up approximately 2.3%. Time point of the sample: patch test 1, 2 weeks after DPC sensitization. As for treatment: therapeutic diphenylcyclopropenone sensitization with weekly scalp DPC. The sample in question was whole blood, obtained in connection with sensitization to the hapten diphenylcyclopropenone (DPC). These receptors all stem from a woman between 50 and 59 years old with alopecia areata. Some clones in this sample may be carry-over from other donors' samples.

This clonotype was recorded at least ten times. A read error may produce the germline difference seen at one junction end. V is TRBV28 and J is TRBJ2-7; the D gene is possibly TRBD1 (6 bases). CDR1 is MDHEN and CDR2 is SYDVKM in the germline V gene. This CDR3 is built from 14 residues. The CDR3 coding sequence is TGTGCCAGCAGCTTATGGACAGCCTACTACGAGCAGTACTTC. This translates into CASSLWTAYYEQYF.

This clonotype was recorded a few times. J is TRBJ2-7 and V is TRBV20-1, with 8 nucleotides matching TRBD2. The length of the CDR3 is 14 residues. J lost 4 bases, V lost 1 base, and 6 bases had no gene match. Germline assignment: CDR1 DFQATT and CDR2 SNEGSKA (reference sequence). CDR3 nucleotides: TGCAGTGCTAGAGGGACTAGCCGTTCTTACGAGCAGTACTTC. It is translated as CSARGTSRSYEQYF.

This chain uses TRBV6-5 with TRBJ1-3, with 8 bases fitting TRBD1. The V gene's germline CDR1 is MNHEY and CDR2 SVGAGI. V lost 5 bases to trimming and J lost 10 bases; unmatched junction nucleotides: 1. The CDR3 runs to 11 residues. This chain's CDR3 is CASSGQGTIYF. CDR3 bases: TGTGCCAGCAGTGGACAGGGAACCATATATTTT.

At least ten counts were recorded for this clonotype. The gene calls are TRBV29-1 and TRBJ1-1; the D is unclear. This CDR3 is built from 13 residues. Per germline, CDR1 SQVTM and CDR2 ANQGSEA. Deletions cut 3 bases from V and 5 bases from J, with 13 bases between. CDR3 loop: CSVEARDRTEAFF. The CDR3 DNA sequence: TGCAGCGTTGAGGCCCGGGATAGGACTGAAGCTTTCTTT.

This clonotype was picked up many times. This rearrangement joins TRBV2 to TRBJ1-1; D gene unclear. CDR3 length: 12 residues. The germline CDR1 and CDR2 sequences are SNHLY and FYNNEI. The ends were cut back, 5 bases at V and 1 base at J, with 5 bases in the middle. The CDR3 DNA sequence: TGTGCCAGCAGTTGGCAGAACACTGAAGCTTTCTTT. It encodes CASSWQNTEAFF.

This clonotype was seen ten or more times. V gene TRBV5-4 combines with J gene TRBJ2-3, with 7 bases identical to TRBD2. The CDR3 sequence is 16 residues long. V trimming: 0 bases; J trimming: 6 bases; junction bases outside the gene matches: 10. CDR1 and CDR2 (germline): SGHNT, YYREEE (reference sequence). This CDR3 reads CASSLAGGSRFDTQYF. The CDR3 DNA reads TGTGCCAGCAGCTTGGCCGGGGGGAGCCGCTTTGATACGCAGTATTTT. Full variable domain (rest looked up from reference TRBV5-4 and TRBJ2-3): ETGVTQSPTHLIKTRGQQVTLRCSSQSGHNTVSWYQQALGQGPQFIFQYYREEENGRGNFPPRFSGLQFPNYSSELNVNALELDDSALYLCASSLAGGSRFDTQYFGPGTRLTVL.

Many counts were recorded for this clonotype. The CDR3: CASRASSFSTDTQYF. As DNA, the CDR3 is TGTGCCAGCAGAGCGTCTAGCTTTAGCACAGATACGCAGTATTTT. This rearrangement joins TRBV7-2 to TRBJ2-3; a possible D gene is TRBD2 (5 bases). The CDR3 is made up of 15 amino acids. V gave up 6 bases and J gave up 0 bases, with 13 bases separating them. Looked up from germline, CDR1 is SGHTA and CDR2 is FQGNSA.